Listed here are 14 T cell receptor beta chains from one sample, sequenced in a study of T-cell reconstitution after alpha-beta-depleted transplantation in children. Preparation of the TCRbeta library involved a method that used unique molecular identifiers. TCRdb processed the PCR reads anew with MiXCR; each CDR3 protein has one entry. Here the sample spans roughly 100,000 distinct CDR3 sequences, roughly 7.7% being singletons. Sequenced material: PBMCs from the stem cell graft donor, taken from the stem cell graft. These receptors were obtained from a human donor who donated a stem cell graft to a child with congenital amegakaryocytic thrombocytopenia.

This clonotype was counted at least ten times. The rearrangement uses TRBV5-4 and TRBJ2-5; D might be TRBD1 or TRBD2, each matching 5 bases. CDR1 is SGHNT, CDR2 YYREEE, per germline (reference sequence). The CDR3 loop spans 15 amino acids. V lost 3 bases and J lost 4, with 16 bases in between. The CDR3 here is CASSSDRGDLETQYF. CDR3 coding DNA: TGTGCCAGCAGCTCCGATCGTGGGGACCTAGAGACCCAGTACTTC.

In its sample, this clonotype was seen many times. The CDR3 spells CASSLGSGGGNEQFF. CDR3 DNA: TGTGCCAGCAGTTTAGGAAGCGGAGGGGGAAATGAGCAGTTCTTC. The rearrangement joins TRBV12-3 or TRBV12-4 to TRBJ2-1; D may correspond to TRBD1 or TRBD2 (6 bases each). The CDR3 totals 15 residues. The germline V and J ends were trimmed by 1 base and 7 bases, with 14 bases remaining between them.

The table lists this clonotype with many counts. The chain carries TRBV7-2 and TRBJ2-2, with D unresolved. CDR1 is SGHTA, CDR2 FQGNSA, per germline. Trimming shortened V by 9 bases and J by 1 base, and 12 bases separated the two germline ends. The CDR3 runs to 14 residues. CDR3 region: CARGGDKNTGELFF. CDR3 DNA sequence: TGTGCCAGGGGTGGAGATAAGAACACCGGGGAGCTGTTTTTT.

This clonotype was detected many times. The chain employs TRBV20-1 and TRBJ1-1, with a tentative D call TRBD1 (5 bases). Germline CDR1 DFQATT, CDR2 SNEGSKA (reference sequence). V was pared by 1 base and J by 3 bases, with 15 bases between. There are 15 residues in the CDR3. DNA for the CDR3: TGCAGTGCTAGAGCCCCAGGGAGAAGGGACACTGAAGCTTTCTTT. It is translated as CSARAPGRRDTEAFF.

This clonotype was counted many times. The V and J genes are TRBV6-2 or TRBV6-3 and TRBJ2-7, with 9 bases matching TRBD1. J gave up 0 bases and V 7 bases, and 10 bases lay outside the gene matches. The germline V gene encodes CDR1 MNHEY and CDR2 SVGEGT. The CDR3 is 16 amino acids. CDR3 nucleotide sequence: TGTGCCAGCACGGATCCGGGACAGGGTAGCTCCTACGAGCAGTACTTC. It specifies CASTDPGQGSSYEQYF.

This clonotype appeared many times. The chain is built from TRBV20-1 and TRBJ2-2; 7 positions agree with TRBD2. J was trimmed by 5 bases and V by 4 bases; bases with no gene match: 22. Germline values: CDR1 DFQATT, CDR2 SNEGSKA (reference sequence). The CDR3 sequence is 19 residues long. CDR3 sequence (DNA): TGCAGTGCTACCCCCACGGGTTTAAGGAGGGAGGGCCTAACCGGGGAGCTGTTTTTT. Amino acids: CSATPTGLRREGLTGELFF.

This clonotype was recorded at least ten times. The J gene is TRBJ1-2, the V gene TRBV2; 9 nucleotides align to TRBD1. The CDR3 sequence is 15 residues long. CDR1 is SNHLY and CDR2 is FYNNEI in the germline V gene. With V trimmed by 7 bases and J by 1 base, 7 bases remained unmatched. CDR3 sequence: CASTRQGGDNYGYTF. The CDR3 DNA reads TGTGCCAGCACTCGACAGGGGGGCGATAACTATGGCTACACCTTC.

In its sample, this clonotype was seen many times. The chain has TRBV28 and TRBJ1-1; 7 bases match TRBD1. CDR1 is MDHEN and CDR2 is SYDVKM in the germline V gene. V lost 1 base and J lost 4; bases outside the gene matches: 6. There are 15 residues in the CDR3. The CDR3 coding sequence is TGTGCCAGCAGTTTATTCAGGGGGTCGGGCACTGAAGCTTTCTTT. This translates into CASSLFRGSGTEAFF. The whole variable domain, remainder taken from reference TRBV28 and TRBJ1-1, is DVKVTQSSRYLVKRTGEKVFLECVQDMDHENMFWYRQDPGLGLRLIYFSYDVKMKEKGDIPEGYSVSREKKERFSLILESASTNQTSMYLCASSLFRGSGTEAFFGQGTRLTVV.

This clonotype showed up many times. J is TRBJ1-2 and V is TRBV6-5; TRBD1 aligns across 7 bases. The CDR3 covers 13 residues. After removal of 5 bases from V and 5 bases from J, the junction contained 5 bases not matched to a gene. Germline V gives CDR1 MNHEY, CDR2 SVGAGI. CDR3 bases: TGTGCCAGCAGTCCCCGGGACAGATATGGCTACACCTTC. It encodes CASSPRDRYGYTF.

This sequence joins TRBV5-1 and TRBJ2-1; 7 bases map to TRBD2. V lost 0 bases and J lost 7; bases outside the gene matches: 7. CDR3 size: 15 residues. The germline gives CDR1 SGHRS, CDR2 YFSETQ. CDR3: CASSLVGASGNEQFF. The CDR3 nucleotides read TGCGCCAGCAGCTTGGTCGGGGCTAGCGGAAATGAGCAGTTCTTC. The entire variable domain, with the rest obtained from reference TRBV5-1 and TRBJ2-1, is as follows: KAGVTQTPRYLIKTRGQQVTLSCSPISGHRSVSWYQQTPGQGLQFLFEYFSETQRNKGNFPGRFSGRQFSNSRSEMNVSTLELGDSALYLCASSLVGASGNEQFFGPGTRLTVL.

This clonotype was seen many times. The chain uses TRBV18 and TRBJ2-7, with D unclear. The CDR3 is made up of 14 amino acids. V lost 2 bases and J 3 bases, leaving 11 bases between the germline ends. From germline, CDR1 is KGHSH and CDR2 LQKENI. The CDR3 spells CASSPSLGDYEQYF. The DNA of the CDR3 is TGTGCCAGCTCACCATCCCTCGGAGACTACGAGCAGTACTTC.

This clonotype has a count of ten or more. The V call is TRBV5-1, the J call TRBJ2-3, with TRBD2 as a possible D gene (6 bases). The germline V gene encodes CDR1 SGHRS and CDR2 YFSETQ. V was cut by 4 bases and J by 2 bases, with 11 bases left in between. The CDR3 contains 14 residues. CDR3 nucleotide sequence: TGCGCCAGCAGCCCCGGGAGCCACACAGATACGCAGTATTTT. The encoded protein is CASSPGSHTDTQYF.

This clonotype has a count of ten or more. The V gene is TRBV12-3 or TRBV12-4, the J gene TRBJ2-5, with a weak D call TRBD2 (7 bases). Trimming stripped 1 base from V and 5 bases from J, with 17 bases between. The CDR3 has 16 residues. The chain's CDR3 is CASSLVVGGAKETQYF. CDR3 sequence (DNA): TGTGCCAGCAGTTTAGTCGTGGGGGGGGCTAAGGAGACCCAGTACTTC.

CDR3: CASSQTASGSSDNEQFF. The CDR3 DNA follows: TGCGCCAGCAGCCAAACCGCTAGCGGGAGTAGTGACAATGAGCAGTTCTTC. This chain joins TRBV4-3 and TRBJ2-1; 10 positions match TRBD2. This CDR3 spans 17 amino acids. Per germline, CDR1 LGHNA and CDR2 YSLEER. The V gene end was trimmed by 2 bases and the J gene end by 5 bases; junction bases not matched to a gene: 9.